Following are 13 T cell receptor beta chains from one sample sequenced in a study of TIL therapy for anti-PD-1-resistant metastatic lung cancer. The immunoSEQ assay was v3. Assay: immunoSEQ multiplex PCR; the TCRdb copy retains only in-frame clones and omits some. The sample records about 32,000 clones, about 80% being singletons. Time point in this sample: pre-treatment sample, taken before nivolumab and TIL therapy. Here the sequenced sample was blood, taken at baseline. The receptors come from a woman between 25 and 85 years old with non-small cell lung cancer.

The genes are TRBV7-8 and TRBJ2-7, with a weak D call TRBD2 (6 bases). Germline assignment: CDR1 SGHVS and CDR2 FQNEAQ. The CDR3 length is 15 residues. V was cut by 3 bases and J by 3 bases, with 15 bases left in between. The CDR3 nucleotides read TGTGCCAGCAGCTTTGTGCCGACTAGTAACTACGAGCAGTACTTC. Protein: CASSFVPTSNYEQYF.

The chain links TRBV15 to TRBJ2-7; TRBD1 aligns across 7 bases. V shed 1 base, J shed 2 bases, and the junction held 2 bases outside the gene matches. The CDR3 covers 14 residues. CDR1 is LNHNV and CDR2 is YYDKDF in the germline V gene (reference sequence). CDR3 bases: TGTGCCACCAGCAGAGCCAGGGGGACCTACGAGCAGTACTTC. Translated, it gives CATSRARGTYEQYF.

This clone appeared a few times. The chain links TRBV2 to TRBJ2-7; D remains ambiguous. Per the germline V gene, CDR1 is SNHLY and CDR2 is FYNNEI. The CDR3 covers 15 residues. The germline V and J ends were trimmed by 3 bases and 0 bases, with 12 bases remaining between them. CDR3 sequence: CASSDSVFGSYEQYF. The DNA of the CDR3 is TGTGCCAGCAGTGACTCTGTCTTCGGCTCCTACGAGCAGTACTTC.

This chain connects TRBV15 to TRBJ2-1, with 10 nucleotides matching TRBD2. The CDR3 has 17 amino acids. After removal of 4 bases from V and 7 bases from J, the junction contained 13 bases not matched to a gene. From germline, CDR1 is LNHNV and CDR2 YYDKDF (reference sequence). This CDR3 reads CATSTGAIAGGGNEQFF. The CDR3 DNA sequence: TGTGCCACCAGCACCGGAGCGATAGCGGGAGGAGGTAATGAGCAGTTCTTC.

This clone was counted between two and nine times. The chain recombines TRBV30 with TRBJ1-1; no clear D gene. V lost 3 bases, J lost 5 bases, and 10 bases lay in between. The CDR3 has 12 amino acids. CDR1 is GTSNPN, CDR2 SVGIG, per germline (reference sequence). The CDR3, as DNA: TGTGCCTGGAGCGGATCCCTTACTGAAGCTTTCTTT. Its translation: CAWSGSLTEAFF.

The chain links TRBV6-5 to TRBJ2-3; perhaps D is TRBD1 or TRBD2 (5 bases each). Looked up from germline, CDR1 is MNHEY and CDR2 is SVGAGI. CDR3 length: 11 residues. V was cut by 6 bases and J by 11 bases, with 12 bases left in between. Written as DNA, the CDR3 is TGTGCCAGCAGCCCCGGGACCCGGCAGTATTTT. Translating it yields CASSPGTRQYF.

The chain couples TRBV5-4 to TRBJ2-2, with 9 positions matching TRBD1. Germline CDR1 is SGHNT and CDR2 is YYREEE (reference sequence). The V segment lost 0 bases and the J segment 4 bases; nucleotides outside the gene matches: 7. CDR3 length equals 17 residues. The CDR3 spells CASSLGLGTGSTGELFF. The CDR3 coding sequence is TGTGCCAGCAGCTTGGGGCTAGGGACAGGGTCCACCGGGGAGCTGTTTTTT.

This clone came up a few times. The rearrangement uses TRBV6-1 and TRBJ1-1; D is uncertain. The germline gives CDR1 MNHNS, CDR2 SASEGT. CDR3 size: 13 residues. Trimming shortened V by 4 bases and J by 3 bases, and 9 bases separated the two germline ends. For the CDR3, the DNA is TGTGCCAGCAGTGTTGAGGAATACACTGAAGCTTTCTTT. Its protein product is CASSVEEYTEAFF.

This clone was seen more than once but under ten times. The rearrangement links TRBV7-9 to TRBJ1-1; 9 bases map to TRBD1. The V gene's germline CDR1 is SEHNR and CDR2 FQNEAQ (reference sequence). The V and J ends lost 5 bases and 7 bases, in that order; junction bases with no gene match: 5. The CDR3 contains 13 residues. The CDR3 protein is CASSKGQGGEAFF. CDR3 nucleotides: TGTGCCAGCAGCAAGGGACAGGGAGGTGAAGCTTTCTTT.

The chain employs TRBV11-2 and TRBJ2-7, with D unresolved. There are 15 residues in the CDR3. V was trimmed by 0 bases and J by 2 bases, leaving 11 bases between them. Germline V gene lookup returns CDR1 SGHAT and CDR2 FQNNGV. In nucleotides, the CDR3 is TGTGCCAGCAGCTTAGATTTAGCTAGACCCTACGAGCAGTACTTC. Translation: CASSLDLARPYEQYF.

V and J are TRBV11-2 and TRBJ2-2, with TRBD2 matching over 7 bases. The J segment lost 2 bases and the V segment lost 2 bases, leaving 8 bases of the junction unmatched. CDR3 size: 17 residues. In germline, CDR1 is SGHAT, CDR2 FQNNGV. The CDR3, as DNA: TGTGCCAGCAGCTTATACTCGAAAGCGGGAAACACCGGGGAGCTGTTTTTT. It codes for CASSLYSKAGNTGELFF. Complete variable domain (other parts from reference TRBV11-2 and TRBJ2-2): EAGVAQSPRYKIIEKRQSVAFWCNPISGHATLYWYQQILGQGPKLLIQFQNNGVVDDSQLPKDRFSAERLKGVDSTLKIQPAKLEDSAVYLCASSLYSKAGNTGELFFGEGSRLTVL.

The rearrangement joins TRBV27 to TRBJ2-2; TRBD2 matches 9 bases. The CDR3 length is 18 residues. Germline CDR1 is MNHEY and CDR2 is SMNVEV (reference sequence). V shed 2 bases and J 6 bases; nucleotides not matched to a gene: 13. The DNA for the CDR3 is TGTGCCAGCAGTTTAGGTTGGGGGAGGCTAGCGGGATCCGGGGAGCTGTTTTTT. As protein: CASSLGWGRLAGSGELFF.

The rearrangement joins TRBV6-5 to TRBJ2-1; TRBD1 aligns across 8 bases. This CDR3 is 13 amino acids long. The V gene's germline CDR1 is MNHEY and CDR2 SVGAGI. Trimming removed 8 bases from V and 7 bases from J; junction bases left unmatched: 7. The CDR3 bases are TGTGCCAGCTTGGACAGGGTGGTAAATGAGCAGTTCTTC. It encodes CASLDRVVNEQFF.